These T cell receptor beta chains were read from a single sample in a study of cytomegalovirus exposure and HLA in healthy donors. Only in-frame clones appear in the TCRdb table, and some are missing; sequencing was by immunoSEQ multiplex PCR. The table includes over 200,000 clones, 85% to 90% detected once. The sequencing sample was made of PBMCs. These receptors all stem from a woman under 30 in good health and CMV-seronegative. CDR3s include the opening cysteine and the closing phenylalanine or tryptophan. D genes are given only for firm matches. The listing skips clone size in some rows; elsewhere it reads once, few, many or a size class.

clone_size d_call j_call v_call cdr3_aa cdr3_nt
NA NA TRBJ2-7 TRBV6-1 CARRTATYEQYF TGTGCCAGGAGGACAGCCACCTACGAGCAGTACTTC
NA NA TRBJ1-6 TRBV4-1 CASSQVGAKQGKSLYSPLHF TGCGCCAGCAGCCAAGTGGGAGCCAAACAGGGAAAGTCCCTATATTCACCCCTCCACTTT
NA NA TRBJ1-1 TRBV7-9 CASSSGGSVNTEAFF TGTGCCAGCAGCTCCGGGGGTTCGGTGAACACTGAAGCTTTCTTT
NA NA TRBJ2-7 TRBV7-9 CASSTDRFSLYEQYF TGTGCCAGCAGTACCGACAGATTTAGTCTCTACGAGCAGTACTTC
NA NA TRBJ1-3 TRBV28 CASSLGGGYGNTIYF TGTGCCAGCAGTTTAGGGGGCGGTTATGGAAACACCATATATTTT
NA NA TRBJ1-4 TRBV5-1 CASSLGVSRRDEKLFF TGCGCCAGCAGCTTGGGGGTCAGCAGGCGGGATGAAAAACTGTTTTTT
once TRBD2 TRBJ2-7 TRBV7-3 CASSWPGTSEVCSYEQYF TGTGCCAGCAGTTGGCCCGGGACTAGCGAGGTCTGTTCCTACGAGCAGTACTTC
NA TRBD2 TRBJ2-2 TRBV4-3 CASSRGLAGAGELFF TGCGCCAGCAGTCGTGGACTAGCGGGGGCCGGGGAGCTGTTTTTT
NA NA TRBJ1-5 TRBV21-1 CASSSTDRVENQPQHF TGTGCCAGCAGCAGTACGGACAGGGTGGAAAATCAGCCCCAGCATTTT
NA NA TRBJ1-4 TRBV9 CASSVEGGNEKLFF TGTGCCAGCAGCGTAGAGGGAGGTAATGAAAAACTGTTTTTT
NA NA TRBJ1-1 TRBV5-4 CASSLDRNTEAFF TGTGCCAGCAGCTTGGACAGAAACACTGAAGCTTTCTTT
NA NA TRBJ2-7 TRBV25-1 CASSDPEDTPYEQYF TGTGCCAGCAGTGATCCGGAAGACACCCCCTACGAGCAGTACTTC
NA NA TRBJ1-2 TRBV13 CASSPQIYPGGGYTF TGTGCCAGCAGCCCGCAAATATACCCCGGGGGAGGCTACACCTTC
NA NA TRBJ2-3 TRBV29-1 CSLKGSTDTQYF TGCAGCCTGAAGGGGAGCACAGATACGCAGTATTTT
NA NA TRBJ2-2 TRBV7-8 CASSPRVPRTGELFF TGTGCCAGCAGCCCCCGGGTCCCGCGCACCGGGGAGCTGTTTTTT
once NA TRBJ1-6 TRBV6-5 CASSWRAPKPHSPLHF TGTGCCAGCAGTTGGAGAGCCCCGAAACCCCACTCACCCCTCCACTTT
NA NA TRBJ1-2 TRBV7-2 CASSLAPRGDYGYTF TGTGCCAGCAGCTTAGCCCCGCGGGGAGACTATGGCTACACCTTC
NA NA TRBJ1-5 TRBV19 CASSIGRGNQPQHF TGTGCCAGTAGTATTGGCAGGGGCAATCAGCCCCAGCATTTT